A single sample gave rise to the 16 T cell receptor beta chains below, sequenced in a study of sequential checkpoint blockade in melanoma. The treatment: randomized to nivolumab then ipilimumab (arm A) or the reverse (arm B). The assay was immunoSEQ multiplex PCR, and TCRdb's table has in-frame clones only and misses some. The sample comprises about 27,000 clones, 60% to 80% of which are singletons, and about a fifth rests with the top ten. Sequencing used CD8+ T cells sorted from blood (inferred from file names), obtained from a patient given nivolumab and ipilimumab in sequence. These TCRs come from a human donor with melanoma.

The chain combines TRBV6-4 with TRBJ2-5, with 8 bases fitting TRBD2. V was clipped by 2 bases and J by 9 bases; unmatched bases: 5. CDR3 length: 13 residues. Looked up from germline, CDR1 is MRHNA and CDR2 is SNTAGT. The CDR3, as DNA: TGTGCCAGCAGTGACACGACTAGCGCGGCCCAGTACTTC. Protein: CASSDTTSAAQYF.

This clone has just a few counts. The chain's CDR3 is CASSPLAGESYEQYF. The CDR3 DNA follows: TGTGCCAGCAGCCCTCTAGCGGGTGAATCCTACGAGCAGTACTTC. This chain joins TRBV7-8 and TRBJ2-7, with 8 bases matching TRBD2. CDR1 and CDR2 from the germline V gene are SGHVS and FQNEAQ. The CDR3 length is 15 residues. With 5 bases clipped from V and 1 base from J, the junction kept 7 bases outside the gene matches.

This clone was picked up a small number of times. This rearrangement joins TRBV2 to TRBJ2-1; D might be TRBD2 (7 bases). Deletions cut 1 base from V and 4 bases from J, with 11 bases between. Germline CDR1 is SNHLY and CDR2 is FYNNEI. The CDR3 totals 15 residues. The DNA for the CDR3 is TGTGCCAGCAGTGAAGAGGGGGGGGGTTACAATGAGCAGTTCTTC. Translated: CASSEEGGGYNEQFF.

The chain uses TRBV10-3 and TRBJ2-5; possible D gene TRBD1, 5 bases. The CDR3 is made up of 13 amino acids. From germline, CDR1 is ENHRY and CDR2 SYGVKD. Trimming pared 6 bases from V and 1 base from J, leaving 9 bases between. The CDR3, as DNA: TGTGCCATCAGACCAGACAGCCAAGAGACCCAGTACTTC. It codes for CAIRPDSQETQYF.

This clone is a singleton in its sample. The chain combines TRBV28 with TRBJ2-3; TRBD2 matches at 7 bases. The CDR3 extends over 15 amino acids. V lost 0 bases, J lost 2 bases, and 2 bases stayed unmatched. Germline CDR1 reads MDHEN; CDR2 reads SYDVKM. The CDR3 DNA is TGTGCCAGCAGTTTATGGCGGGAGAACACAGATACGCAGTATTTT. Translating it yields CASSLWRENTDTQYF.

The V gene is TRBV5-5, the J gene TRBJ1-1; D is unclear. The length of the CDR3 is 14 residues. Germline CDR1 and CDR2: SGHKS and YYEKEE (reference sequence). Trimming left V 0 bases short and J 7 bases short, with 13 bases between. The CDR3 protein is CASSLDPAGFEAFF. DNA of the CDR3: TGTGCCAGCAGCTTGGACCCTGCGGGGTTTGAAGCTTTCTTT.

This clone was counted only a few times. The chain is built from TRBV6-5 and TRBJ2-1; D is unclear. CDR3 length: 12 amino acids. Deletions cut 0 bases from V and 8 bases from J, with 5 bases between. CDR1 MNHEY and CDR2 SVGAGI come from the germline V gene. The CDR3 loop reads CASSYSAYEQFF. The CDR3 DNA reads as TGTGCCAGCAGTTACTCGGCCTATGAGCAGTTCTTC.

This clone has more than one count but fewer than ten. V gene TRBV10-3 combines with J gene TRBJ2-7, with 7 bases matching TRBD1. Losses at the gene ends were 3 bases for V and 2 bases for J; bases not matched to a gene: 7. Germline V gene sequence: CDR1 ENHRY, CDR2 SYGVKD. This CDR3 spans 15 amino acids. The CDR3 DNA reads as TGTGCCATCAGTGATGTCGGACAGGAGCCCTACGAGCAGTACTTC. This encodes CAISDVGQEPYEQYF.

The J gene is TRBJ2-1, the V gene TRBV15; TRBD1 matches 11 bases. The CDR3 runs 18 residues. Germline trimming cut 0 bases from V and 9 bases from J; bases unmatched to any gene: 13. From germline, CDR1 is LNHNV and CDR2 YYDKDF (reference sequence). CDR3 nucleotide sequence: TGTGCCACCAGCAGAGATCAGTTTGGGACAGGGGGGCTTGGTGAGCAGTTCTTC. Its translation is CATSRDQFGTGGLGEQFF.

This CDR3 is CASSSIHEANYGYTF. In nucleotides, the CDR3 is TGTGCCAGCAGCTCTATACATGAGGCGAACTATGGCTACACCTTC. The chain recombines TRBV7-9 with TRBJ1-2; D unclear. Germline CDR1 reads SEHNR; CDR2 reads FQNEAQ (reference sequence). The germline V and J ends were trimmed by 4 bases and 2 bases, with 14 bases remaining between them. The CDR3 totals 15 residues. Supplemented by reference TRBV7-9 and TRBJ1-2, the full variable domain reads DTGVSQNPRHKITKRGQNVTFRCDPISEHNRLYWYRQTLGQGPEFLTYFQNEAQLEKSRLLSDRFSAERPKGSFSTLEIQRTEQGDSAMYLCASSSIHEANYGYTFGSGTRLTVV.

The rearrangement links TRBV9 to TRBJ2-4; 10 nucleotides align to TRBD2. The ends lost 0 bases at V and 11 bases at J; junction bases unmatched: 5. Germline V gene sequence: CDR1 SGDLS, CDR2 YYNGEE. The CDR3 consists of 14 residues. CDR3 loop: CASSVGGLAQVQYF. The CDR3 DNA is TGTGCCAGCAGCGTAGGGGGACTAGCGCAGGTTCAGTACTTC. The entire variable domain, with the rest obtained from reference TRBV9 and TRBJ2-4, is as follows: DSGVTQTPKHLITATGQRVTLRCSPRSGDLSVYWYQQSLDQGLQFLIQYYNGEERAKGNILERFSAQQFPDLHSELNLSSLELGDSALYFCASSVGGLAQVQYFGAGTRLSVL.

This clone turned up a few times. This rearrangement joins TRBV7-3 to TRBJ2-2, with 10 bases that match TRBD1. Looked up from germline, CDR1 is SGHTA and CDR2 is FQGTGA. V shed 6 bases and J 5 bases; nucleotides not matched to a gene: 3. This CDR3 region has 14 residues. The CDR3 loop reads CASRRGQGTGELFF. The CDR3 coding sequence is TGTGCCAGCAGACGGGGACAGGGGACCGGGGAGCTGTTTTTT.

This clone is medium-sized (0.01 to 0.1%) by share. The chain recombines TRBV4-3 with TRBJ1-1, with D perhaps matching TRBD1 (6 bases). The CDR3 extends over 14 amino acids. Germline CDR1 reads LGHNA; CDR2 reads YSLEER. V lost 3 bases to trimming and J lost 0 bases, with 8 bases between them. DNA for the CDR3: TGCGCCAGCAGCCAGGACAGACTGAACACTGAAGCTTTCTTT. Translation: CASSQDRLNTEAFF.

J is TRBJ2-3 and V is TRBV11-2; TRBD2 matches at 8 bases. The CDR3 is 17 amino acids. Trimming took 4 bases from V and 2 from J; bases not matched to a gene: 11. Germline CDR1 reads SGHAT; CDR2 reads FQNNGV. The CDR3 sequence is CASSSLEVAGFTDTQYF. In nucleotides, the CDR3 is TGTGCCAGCAGCTCCCTCGAAGTAGCGGGATTCACAGATACGCAGTATTTT. Together with reference TRBV11-2 and TRBJ2-3, the CDR3 gives the full variable domain: EAGVAQSPRYKIIEKRQSVAFWCNPISGHATLYWYQQILGQGPKLLIQFQNNGVVDDSQLPKDRFSAERLKGVDSTLKIQPAKLEDSAVYLCASSSLEVAGFTDTQYFGPGTRLTVL.

This clone was seen more than once but under ten times. This chain links TRBV10-3 with TRBJ2-7; tentatively, D is TRBD1 (6 bases). The length of the CDR3 is 14 residues. Deletions cut 0 bases from V and 3 bases from J, with 9 bases between. The V gene's germline CDR1 is ENHRY and CDR2 SYGVKD. CDR3 DNA: TGTGCCATCAGTGAGTCAACAGGGATCTACGAGCAGTACTTC. Translating it yields CAISESTGIYEQYF.

By proportion, this clone is medium-sized. The chain couples TRBV5-5 to TRBJ1-5, with D hard to call. The germline CDR1 and CDR2 sequences are SGHKS and YYEKEE (reference sequence). CDR3 length: 13 residues. V was clipped by 5 bases and J by 4 bases, with 10 bases between them. CDR3 in DNA: TGTGCCAGCAGTTTAGACTGGAATCAGCCCCAGCATTTT. Translated: CASSLDWNQPQHF.